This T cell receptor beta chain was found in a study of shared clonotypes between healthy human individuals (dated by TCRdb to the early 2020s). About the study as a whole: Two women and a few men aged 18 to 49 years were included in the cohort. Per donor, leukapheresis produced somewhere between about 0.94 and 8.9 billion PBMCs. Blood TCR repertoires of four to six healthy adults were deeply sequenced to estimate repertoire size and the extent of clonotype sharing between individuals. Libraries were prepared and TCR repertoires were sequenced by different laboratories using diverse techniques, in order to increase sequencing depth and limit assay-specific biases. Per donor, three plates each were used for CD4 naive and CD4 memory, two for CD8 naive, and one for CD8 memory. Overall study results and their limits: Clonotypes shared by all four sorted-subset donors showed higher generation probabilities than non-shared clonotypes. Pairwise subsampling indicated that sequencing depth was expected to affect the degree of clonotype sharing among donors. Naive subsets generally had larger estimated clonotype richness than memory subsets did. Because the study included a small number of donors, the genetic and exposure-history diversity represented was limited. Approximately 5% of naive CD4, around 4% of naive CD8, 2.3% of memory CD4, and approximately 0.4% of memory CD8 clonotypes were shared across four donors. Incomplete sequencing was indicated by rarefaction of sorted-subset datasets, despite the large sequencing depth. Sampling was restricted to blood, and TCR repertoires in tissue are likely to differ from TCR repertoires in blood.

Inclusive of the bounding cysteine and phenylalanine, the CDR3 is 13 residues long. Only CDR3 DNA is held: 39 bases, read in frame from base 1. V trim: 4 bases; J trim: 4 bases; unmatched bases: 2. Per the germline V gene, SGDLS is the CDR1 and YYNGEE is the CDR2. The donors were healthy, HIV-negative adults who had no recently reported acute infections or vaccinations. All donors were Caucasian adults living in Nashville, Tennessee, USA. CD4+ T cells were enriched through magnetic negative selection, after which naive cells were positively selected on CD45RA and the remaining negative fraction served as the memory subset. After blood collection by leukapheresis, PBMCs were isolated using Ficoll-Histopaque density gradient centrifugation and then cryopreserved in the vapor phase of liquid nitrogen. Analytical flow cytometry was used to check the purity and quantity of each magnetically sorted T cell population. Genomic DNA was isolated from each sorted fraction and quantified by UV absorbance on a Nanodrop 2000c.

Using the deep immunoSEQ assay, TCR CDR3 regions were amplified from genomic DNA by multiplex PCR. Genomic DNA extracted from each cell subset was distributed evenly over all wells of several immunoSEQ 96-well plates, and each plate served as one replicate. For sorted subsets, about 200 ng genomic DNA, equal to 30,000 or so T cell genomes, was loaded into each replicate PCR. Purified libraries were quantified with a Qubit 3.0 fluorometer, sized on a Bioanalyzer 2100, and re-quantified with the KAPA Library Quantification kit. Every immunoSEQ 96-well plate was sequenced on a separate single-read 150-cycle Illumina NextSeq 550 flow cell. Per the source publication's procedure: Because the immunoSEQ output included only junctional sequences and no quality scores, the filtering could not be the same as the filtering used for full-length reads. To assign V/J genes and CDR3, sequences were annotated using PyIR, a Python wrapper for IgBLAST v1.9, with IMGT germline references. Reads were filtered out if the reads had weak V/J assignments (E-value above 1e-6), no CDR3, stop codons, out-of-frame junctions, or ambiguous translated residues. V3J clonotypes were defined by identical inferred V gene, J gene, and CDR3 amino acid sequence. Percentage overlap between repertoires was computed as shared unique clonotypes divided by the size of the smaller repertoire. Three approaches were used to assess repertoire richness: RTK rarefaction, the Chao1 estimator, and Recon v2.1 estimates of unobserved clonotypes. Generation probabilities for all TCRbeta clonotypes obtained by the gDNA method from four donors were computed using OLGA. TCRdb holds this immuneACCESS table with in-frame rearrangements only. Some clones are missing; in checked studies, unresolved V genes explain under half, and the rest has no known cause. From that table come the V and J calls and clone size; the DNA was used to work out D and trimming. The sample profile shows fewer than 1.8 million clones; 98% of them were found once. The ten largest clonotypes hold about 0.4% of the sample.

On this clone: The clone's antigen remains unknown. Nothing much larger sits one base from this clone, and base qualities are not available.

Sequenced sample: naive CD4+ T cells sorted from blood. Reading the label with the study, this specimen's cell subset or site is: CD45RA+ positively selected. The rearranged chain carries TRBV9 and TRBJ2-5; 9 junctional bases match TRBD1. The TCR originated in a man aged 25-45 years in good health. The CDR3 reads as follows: CASSKDRGETQYF. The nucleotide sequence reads TGTGCCAGCAGCAAGGACAGGGGAGAGACCCAGTACTTC. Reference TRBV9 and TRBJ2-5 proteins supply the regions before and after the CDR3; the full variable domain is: DSGVTQTPKHLITATGQRVTLRCSPRSGDLSVYWYQQSLDQGLQFLIQYYNGEERAKGNILERFSAQQFPDLHSELNLSSLELGDSALYFCASSKDRGETQYFGPGTRLLVL.